The source of this T cell receptor (beta chain) is a study of cytomegalovirus exposure and HLA in healthy donors. About the study: The Caucasian-associated ancestry cluster contained around four fifths of the roughly 400 genotyped donors.

The CDR3 loop spans 16 amino acids. J gave up 5 bases and V 4 bases, and 8 bases lay outside the gene matches. Germline values: CDR1 MGHRA, CDR2 YSYEKL. Comment on this clone: Its specificity is unknown.

The PCR ran on 60 Vbeta and 13 Jbeta primers. Profiling relied on immunoSEQ multiplex PCR, and the TCRdb table lists in-frame clones only, not all of them. The data hold about 130,000 clones, with roughly 80% observed a single time. Study results and limitations: The study dropped some indistinguishable V segments, TRBV6-2 and TRBV6-3 among them. Testing in vitro showed three CMV-associated chains specific for CMV antigens. Rarity characterized most TCR sequences, yet some public TCRs appeared in many donors.

The sequence was collected from a woman between 40 and 55 years old in good health and CMV-seronegative. J is TRBJ2-5 and V is TRBV4-1; 12 bases are a match to TRBD2. Input material: PBMCs. The CDR3 protein is CASSLGLAGGWETQYF. The CDR3 nucleotides are TGCGCCAGCAGCCTTGGGCTAGCGGGGGGGTGGGAGACCCAGTACTTC.